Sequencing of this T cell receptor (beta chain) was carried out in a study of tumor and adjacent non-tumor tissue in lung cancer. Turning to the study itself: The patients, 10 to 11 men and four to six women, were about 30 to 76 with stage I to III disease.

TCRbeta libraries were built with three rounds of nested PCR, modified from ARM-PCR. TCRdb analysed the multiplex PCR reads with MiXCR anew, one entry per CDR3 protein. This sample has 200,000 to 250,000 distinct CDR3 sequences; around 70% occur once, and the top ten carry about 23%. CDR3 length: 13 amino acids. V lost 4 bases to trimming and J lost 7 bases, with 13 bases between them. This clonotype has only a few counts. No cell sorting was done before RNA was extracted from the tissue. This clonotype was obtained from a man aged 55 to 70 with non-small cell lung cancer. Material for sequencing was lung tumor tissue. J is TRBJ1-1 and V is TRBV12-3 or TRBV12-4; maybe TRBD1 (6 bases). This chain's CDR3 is CASSSMGDNEAFF. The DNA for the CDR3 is TGTGCCAGCAGTTCCATGGGGGACAATGAAGCTTTCTTT.